These 8 T cell receptor beta chains were sequenced from one sample in a study of shared clonotypes between healthy human individuals. The data were produced by immunoSEQ multiplex PCR, yet TCRdb's version contains in-frame clones alone and is incomplete. The table lists 760,000 or so clones, approximately 96% of them singletons. CD8 cells classed as naive were CD45RO-negative and positively selected for CCR7, excluding terminally differentiated effector memory CD45RA+ cells. The sample taken for sequencing was naive CD8+ T cells sorted from blood. These receptors all stem from a young man in good health.

The chain uses TRBV4-1 and TRBJ2-7; 7 nucleotides agree with TRBD2. V shed 4 bases, J shed 3 bases, and the junction held 3 bases outside the gene matches. CDR3 length equals 13 residues. Looked up from germline, CDR1 is MGHRA and CDR2 is YSYEKL. The DNA of the CDR3 is TGCGCCAGCAGCCTGGGACTACACTACGAGCAGTACTTC. Its translation: CASSLGLHYEQYF.

This clone was detected only once. The genes are TRBV9 and TRBJ2-1; tentative D call: TRBD2 (5 bases). CDR1 is SGDLS, CDR2 YYNGEE, per germline. This CDR3 comprises 16 residues. V was shortened by 3 bases and J by 8 bases, with 21 bases between the two germline ends. The CDR3 DNA reads TGTGCCAGCAGCGGTAGGCTAGCTCCCCACGGGGATGAGCAGTTCTTC. It yields the protein CASSGRLAPHGDEQFF.

DNA of the CDR3: TGTGCCAGCAGCTTAGAGGGAGATTCCTACAATGAGCAGTTCTTC. This gives the protein CASSLEGDSYNEQFF. The chain joins TRBV7-9 to TRBJ2-1, with D maybe TRBD2 (5 bases). V was cut by 1 base and J by 1 base, with 8 bases left in between. Germline-derived CDR1 and CDR2 are SEHNR and FQNEAQ (reference sequence). CDR3 length: 15 residues.

For the CDR3, the DNA is TGCGCCAGCAGCAAATCACAGGGATCCTACGAGCAGTACTTC. Amino acids: CASSKSQGSYEQYF. This rearrangement joins TRBV5-1 to TRBJ2-7, with D tentatively TRBD1 (6 bases). Trimming stripped 4 bases from V and 1 base from J, with 12 bases between. This CDR3 region has 14 residues. The germline CDR1 and CDR2 sequences are SGHRS and YFSETQ.

V gene TRBV7-9 combines with J gene TRBJ2-2; 9 bases agree with TRBD1. V was pared by 3 bases and J by 6 bases, with 8 bases of the junction left unmatched. The CDR3 is made up of 16 amino acids. Per germline, CDR1 SEHNR and CDR2 FQNEAQ (reference sequence). This chain's CDR3 is CASSFRRDRVPGELFF. The DNA for the CDR3 is TGTGCCAGCAGCTTTCGTCGGGACAGGGTTCCCGGGGAGCTGTTTTTT.

V gene TRBV7-8 combines with J gene TRBJ2-1, with TRBD2 identical over 7 bases. CDR1 is SGHVS, CDR2 FQNEAQ, per germline. V was pared by 5 bases and J by 6 bases, with 4 bases of the junction left unmatched. The CDR3 sequence is 13 residues long. CDR3 sequence: CASSLSSGNEQFF. As DNA, the CDR3 is TGTGCCAGCAGCCTCTCTAGCGGCAATGAGCAGTTCTTC.

The chain has TRBV4-1 and TRBJ2-7, with 7 bases identical to TRBD1. This CDR3 is 14 amino acids long. Germline V lookup: CDR1 MGHRA, CDR2 YSYEKL. With 3 bases clipped from V and 7 bases from J, the junction kept 9 bases outside the gene matches. CDR3 sequence: CASSHRGPTGEQYF. The CDR3 nucleotides are TGCGCCAGCAGCCATAGGGGGCCCACGGGGGAGCAGTACTTC.

The chain combines TRBV19 with TRBJ2-7, with 10 bases lining up with TRBD2. The CDR3 covers 14 residues. V shed 10 bases, J shed 6 bases, and the junction held 12 bases outside the gene matches. Germline V gives CDR1 LNHDA, CDR2 SQIVND (reference sequence). CDR3 in amino acids: CATSAGGPVSEQYF. The CDR3 DNA reads TGTGCCACCTCAGCGGGAGGGCCGGTCTCCGAGCAGTACTTC.